The rows below give T cell receptor beta chains drawn from one sample of a study of beta chain features in type 1 diabetes. Clones were read by immunoSEQ multiplex PCR, and TCRdb kept only the in-frame ones, dropping some. Here the sample spans 160,000 or so clones, roughly 9% being singletons. Sequencing used central memory CD4+ T cells from blood. Source of these receptors: a woman in her twenties or thirties with type 1 diabetes. CDR3s include the opening cysteine and the closing phenylalanine or tryptophan. Each record gives: D gene, V gene, clone size, J gene, CDR3 length, CDR3 DNA, CDR3 protein. The D gene is left open where the match is weak. Clone size is given for some rows only: seen once, a few or many times, or a class if the clone is expanded.

D gene: NA
V gene: TRBV2
clone size: NA
J gene: TRBJ2-3
CDR3 length: 13
CDR3 DNA: TGTGCCAGCAACGGGGAAAGGACAGATACGCAGTATTTT
CDR3 protein: CASNGERTDTQYF

D gene: TRBD1
V gene: TRBV18
clone size: NA
J gene: TRBJ1-2
CDR3 length: 15
CDR3 DNA: TGTGCCAGCTCACCCACAGGGGACGGAGGGTATGGCTACACCTTC
CDR3 protein: CASSPTGDGGYGYTF

D gene: TRBD2
V gene: TRBV9
clone size: NA
J gene: TRBJ2-3
CDR3 length: 20
CDR3 DNA: TGTGCCAGCAGCGTATCTGGACTAGCGGGAGGGCCTTTTCAGGAAGATACGCAGTATTTT
CDR3 protein: CASSVSGLAGGPFQEDTQYF

D gene: TRBD1
V gene: TRBV7-2
clone size: NA
J gene: TRBJ2-5
CDR3 length: 16
CDR3 DNA: TGTGCCAGCAGCTTAGGCGGACAGGGGGCATTGGAGACCCAGTACTTC
CDR3 protein: CASSLGGQGALETQYF

D gene: TRBD1
V gene: TRBV7-6
clone size: NA
J gene: TRBJ1-5
CDR3 length: 16
CDR3 DNA: TGTGCCAGCAGCCTTAGGACAGGGATTGACAATCAGCCCCAGCATTTT
CDR3 protein: CASSLRTGIDNQPQHF

D gene: NA
V gene: TRBV7-9
clone size: NA
J gene: TRBJ2-6
CDR3 length: 15
CDR3 DNA: TGTGCCAGCAGCCCCCCCAGATCTGGGGCCAACGTCCTGACTTTC
CDR3 protein: CASSPPRSGANVLTF

D gene: NA
V gene: TRBV10-3
clone size: few
J gene: TRBJ1-2
CDR3 length: 11
CDR3 DNA: TGTGCCATCAGGACTGAATATGGCTACACCTTC
CDR3 protein: CAIRTEYGYTF

D gene: TRBD2
V gene: TRBV2
clone size: NA
J gene: TRBJ2-3
CDR3 length: 15
CDR3 DNA: TGTGCCAGCAGTGACGGGACTAGCGCCACAGATACGCAGTATTTT
CDR3 protein: CASSDGTSATDTQYF

D gene: TRBD1
V gene: TRBV7-9
clone size: NA
J gene: TRBJ1-2
CDR3 length: 14
CDR3 DNA: TGTGCCAGCAGAGCGACAGGGTCGACCTATGGCTACACCTTC
CDR3 protein: CASRATGSTYGYTF

D gene: TRBD1
V gene: TRBV2
clone size: NA
J gene: TRBJ1-5
CDR3 length: 16
CDR3 DNA: TGTGCCAGCAGGTTAGGCCGGACAGGGGGCAATCAGCCCCAGCATTTT
CDR3 protein: CASRLGRTGGNQPQHF

D gene: NA
V gene: TRBV7-2
clone size: NA
J gene: TRBJ2-2
CDR3 length: 16
CDR3 DNA: TGTGCCAGCAGCTTGATGCGGCTAGCGAACACCGGGGAGCTGTTTTTT
CDR3 protein: CASSLMRLANTGELFF

D gene: NA
V gene: TRBV5-1
clone size: NA
J gene: TRBJ2-3
CDR3 length: 14
CDR3 DNA: TGCGCCAGCAGCTTGGAACTGATGACAGATACGCAGTATTTT
CDR3 protein: CASSLELMTDTQYF

D gene: NA
V gene: TRBV28
clone size: few
J gene: TRBJ2-7
CDR3 length: 12
CDR3 DNA: TGTGCCAGCTTGCGGGAAACTGGCGAGCAGTACTTC
CDR3 protein: CASLRETGEQYF

D gene: NA
V gene: TRBV6-5
clone size: NA
J gene: TRBJ2-7
CDR3 length: 12
CDR3 DNA: TGTGCCAGCAGTACCCCTCCAGGGGAGCAGTACTTC
CDR3 protein: CASSTPPGEQYF

D gene: TRBD2
V gene: TRBV30
clone size: NA
J gene: TRBJ2-1
CDR3 length: 18
CDR3 DNA: TGTGCCTGGAGTTCCCACAACCGGGCTAGCGGAGTCTACAATGAGCAGTTCTTC
CDR3 protein: CAWSSHNRASGVYNEQFF

D gene: NA
V gene: TRBV4-1
clone size: few
J gene: TRBJ2-3
CDR3 length: 14
CDR3 DNA: TGCGCCAGCAGCCCTCGACAGTCAGCAGATACGCAGTATTTT
CDR3 protein: CASSPRQSADTQYF

D gene: TRBD1
V gene: TRBV7-9
clone size: NA
J gene: TRBJ2-3
CDR3 length: 14
CDR3 DNA: TGTGCCAGCAGCCCCCGACAGGGATCAGATACGCAGTATTTT
CDR3 protein: CASSPRQGSDTQYF

D gene: TRBD2
V gene: TRBV9
clone size: NA
J gene: TRBJ2-7
CDR3 length: 14
CDR3 DNA: TGTGCCAGCAGCGCGGGAGGCGAGATCTACGAGCAGTACTTC
CDR3 protein: CASSAGGEIYEQYF

D gene: NA
V gene: TRBV28
clone size: NA
J gene: TRBJ2-6
CDR3 length: 15
CDR3 DNA: TGTGCCAGCAGTAGTGAGGGTGCAGGGGCCAACGTCCTGACTTTC
CDR3 protein: CASSSEGAGANVLTF

D gene: TRBD2
V gene: TRBV29-1
clone size: few
J gene: TRBJ2-1
CDR3 length: 17
CDR3 DNA: TGCAGCGCCGCCGGACTAGCGGGAGAGGGAACCTACAATGAGCAGTTCTTC
CDR3 protein: CSAAGLAGEGTYNEQFF

D gene: NA
V gene: TRBV7-9
clone size: many
J gene: TRBJ1-4
CDR3 length: 14
CDR3 DNA: TGTGCCAGCAGCTTTGGGCAGGGGTACGAAAAACTGTTTTTT
CDR3 protein: CASSFGQGYEKLFF

D gene: TRBD1
V gene: TRBV11-3
clone size: NA
J gene: TRBJ1-1
CDR3 length: 15
CDR3 DNA: TGTGCCAGCAGCTTAGGGCAGGGGGAGAACACTGAAGCTTTCTTT
CDR3 protein: CASSLGQGENTEAFF

D gene: NA
V gene: TRBV5-6
clone size: few
J gene: TRBJ2-7
CDR3 length: 18
CDR3 DNA: TGTGCCAGCAGCTTGGGGCCCCCTCTTACACGGACTTCCTACGAGCAGTACTTC
CDR3 protein: CASSLGPPLTRTSYEQYF

D gene: TRBD2
V gene: TRBV5-1
clone size: few
J gene: TRBJ2-2
CDR3 length: 15
CDR3 DNA: TGCGCCAGCAGCTCGACTAGCGGTAACACCGGGGAGCTGTTTTTT
CDR3 protein: CASSSTSGNTGELFF

D gene: TRBD2
V gene: TRBV19
clone size: few
J gene: TRBJ2-2
CDR3 length: 18
CDR3 DNA: TGTGCCAGTAGTGCAGGACTAGCGGGAGGCCGGAACACCGGGGAGCTGTTTTTT
CDR3 protein: CASSAGLAGGRNTGELFF